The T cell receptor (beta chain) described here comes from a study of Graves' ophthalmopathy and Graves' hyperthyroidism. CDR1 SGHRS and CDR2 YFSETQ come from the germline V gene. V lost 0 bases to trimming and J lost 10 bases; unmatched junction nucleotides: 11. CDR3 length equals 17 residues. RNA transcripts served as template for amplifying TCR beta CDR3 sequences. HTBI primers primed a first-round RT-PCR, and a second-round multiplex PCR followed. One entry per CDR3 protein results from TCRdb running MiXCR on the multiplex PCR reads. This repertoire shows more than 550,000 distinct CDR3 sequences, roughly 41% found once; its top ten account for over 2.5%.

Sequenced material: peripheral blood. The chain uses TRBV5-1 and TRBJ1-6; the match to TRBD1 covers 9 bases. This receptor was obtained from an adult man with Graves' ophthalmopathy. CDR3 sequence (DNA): TGCGCCAGCAGCTTGGTCTCCCTCGGACAGGGGACCTCACCCCTCCACTTT. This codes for CASSLVSLGQGTSPLHF. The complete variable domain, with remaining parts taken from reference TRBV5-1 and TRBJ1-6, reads KAGVTQTPRYLIKTRGQQVTLSCSPISGHRSVSWYQQTPGQGLQFLFEYFSETQRNKGNFPGRFSGRQFSNSRSEMNVSTLELGDSALYLCASSLVSLGQGTSPLHFGNGTRLTVT.